This entry concerns a single T cell receptor beta chain. The antigen remains undetermined. The sample belongs to a study of T cell responses to AZD1222 COVID-19 vaccine. Study-wide points: The donor group comprised mostly white British people and more females; the analysis possibly underestimated clonal diversity. It was only a handful of AZD1222 recipients who were seropositive at baseline. Spike-specific TCR depth and breadth grew after two AZD1222 doses. Repertoire sampling occurred only after the peak T cell response.

With V trimmed by 4 bases and J by 5 bases, 8 bases remained unmatched. This CDR3 is 14 amino acids long. CDR1 and CDR2 (germline): SQVTM, ANQGSEA. Assay: immunoSEQ multiplex PCR; the TCRdb copy retains only in-frame clones and omits some. The sample comprises approximately 120,000 clones, 88% of which are singletons, and 4.4% rests with the top ten. The source was peripheral blood, collected on day 0 of AZD1222 vaccination. The chain recombines TRBV29-1 with TRBJ2-3; 8 bases are a match to TRBD2. The source of this sequence is an adult in good health. The DNA for the CDR3 is TGCAGCGTTGGGGGTGCGGGAGGTCAAGATACGCAGTATTTT. Translation gives CSVGGAGGQDTQYF.